This TCR beta chain derives from a study of T cell responses to AZD1222 COVID-19 vaccine. Findings of the study overall: Spike-specific TCR repertoires showed rising breadth and depth after two AZD1222 doses. At study baseline, merely six AZD1222 recipients were seropositive. Repertoire collection took place solely once the T cell response had peaked. Variant regions that are unmutated are reportedly the target of nearly half of spike-specific TCRs.

Profiling relied on immunoSEQ multiplex PCR, and the TCRdb table lists in-frame clones only, not all of them. The sample lists over 45,000 clones; around 83% were seen once. The CDR3 runs to 14 residues. Germline V lookup: CDR1 SNHLY, CDR2 FYNNEI. J gave up 8 bases and V 7 bases, and 11 bases lay outside the gene matches. Concerning this clone: The target antigen is unknown.

This rearrangement joins TRBV2 to TRBJ2-1; TRBD1 aligns across 7 bases. The material sequenced was peripheral blood, taken on day 0 of MenACWY control vaccination. This TCR came from an adult in good health. The CDR3 here is CASTQRGLPDEQFF. In DNA form, the CDR3 reads TGTGCCAGCACCCAAAGGGGGCTCCCCGATGAGCAGTTCTTC.